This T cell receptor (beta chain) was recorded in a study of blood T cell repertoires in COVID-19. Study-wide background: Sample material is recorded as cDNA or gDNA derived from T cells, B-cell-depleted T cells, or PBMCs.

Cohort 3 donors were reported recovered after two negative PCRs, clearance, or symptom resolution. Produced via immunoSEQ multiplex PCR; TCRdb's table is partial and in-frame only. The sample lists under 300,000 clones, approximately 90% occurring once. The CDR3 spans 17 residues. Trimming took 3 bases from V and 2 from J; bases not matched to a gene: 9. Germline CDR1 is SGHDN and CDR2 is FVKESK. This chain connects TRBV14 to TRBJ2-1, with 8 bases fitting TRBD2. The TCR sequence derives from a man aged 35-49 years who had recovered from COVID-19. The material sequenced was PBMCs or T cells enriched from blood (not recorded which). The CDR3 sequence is CASSHLGAGGAYNEQFF. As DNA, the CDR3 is TGTGCCAGCAGCCATCTCGGGGCGGGAGGAGCCTACAATGAGCAGTTCTTC.